These 29 T cell receptor beta chains share one sample of origin, sequenced in a study of blood T cell repertoires in COVID-19 (TCRdb year 2020). The receptor library was made with the immunoSEQ multiplex PCR assay. TCRdb re-hosts the immuneACCESS table, in-frame sequences only. Its copies lack some clones; in the studies checked, an unresolved V gene accounts for under half of them, and the cause for the rest is not known. The sample records 75,000 to 95,000 clones, around 67% of which are singletons. The biggest ten clones account for roughly 3.9% of the sample. The sample was peripheral blood. These receptor sequences come from a man aged 65-85 years with COVID-19, enrolled during active disease.

The chain combines TRBV7-8 with TRBJ1-2, with 7 nucleotides matching TRBD1. In germline, CDR1 is SGHVS, CDR2 FQNEAQ. The CDR3 has 17 amino acids. Trimming took 2 bases from V and 6 from J; bases not matched to a gene: 15. The CDR3 reads CASSLPLRVGGANGYTF. CDR3 sequence (DNA): TGTGCCAGCAGCTTACCCCTCCGGGTAGGGGGCGCAAATGGCTACACCTTC.

The chain is built from TRBV29-1 and TRBJ2-7, with 7 bases matching TRBD2. The germline V gene has CDR1 SQVTM and CDR2 ANQGSEA. The CDR3 length is 15 residues. Trimming removed 6 bases from V and 4 bases from J; junction bases left unmatched: 15. The CDR3 nucleotides are TGCAGCGTGGGGGGGACTCGACCGACTTTTTACGAGCAGTACTTC. Protein product: CSVGGTRPTFYEQYF.

The genes are TRBV2 and TRBJ1-2; 10 bases fit TRBD1. Germline trimming cut 5 bases from V and 8 bases from J; bases unmatched to any gene: 5. CDR1 SNHLY and CDR2 FYNNEI come from the germline V gene. This CDR3 region has 13 residues. The chain's CDR3 is CASSRTGGLGYTF. In DNA form, the CDR3 reads TGTGCCAGCAGTCGGACAGGGGGTTTAGGCTACACCTTC. Full variable domain (missing parts from reference TRBV2 and TRBJ1-2): EPEVTQTPSHQVTQMGQEVILRCVPISNHLYFYWYRQILGQKVEFLVSFYNNEISEKSEIFDDQFSVERPDGSNFTLKIRSTKLEDSAMYFCASSRTGGLGYTFGSGTRLTVV.

The J gene is TRBJ2-7, the V gene TRBV6-1; 10 bases match TRBD1. The V segment lost 2 bases and the J segment 2 bases; nucleotides outside the gene matches: 3. This CDR3 has 15 residues. The germline V gene has CDR1 MNHNS and CDR2 SASEGT. The DNA for the CDR3 is TGTGCCAGCAGTGAATGGGACAGGGGCACCTACGAGCAGTACTTC. This translates into CASSEWDRGTYEQYF.

The V call is TRBV7-2, the J call TRBJ2-5; D gene ambiguous. The V end lost 2 bases, the J end lost 7 bases, and 23 bases lay between the germline ends. This CDR3 has 17 amino acids. In germline, CDR1 is SGHTA, CDR2 FQGNSA. Written as DNA, the CDR3 is TGTGCCAGCAGCTTAACGTACTCACGGGTATCCTTCGTGACCCAGTACTTC. It yields the protein CASSLTYSRVSFVTQYF.

The V call is TRBV5-1, the J call TRBJ2-5, with a weak D call TRBD1 (6 bases). The CDR3 spans 16 residues. V shed 7 bases and J shed 1 base, with 20 bases lying between them. The germline gives CDR1 SGHRS, CDR2 YFSETQ. Here the CDR3 reads CASSRGGRRPQETQYF. In DNA, the CDR3 is TGCGCCAGCTCCCGAGGGGGACGCCGACCCCAAGAGACCCAGTACTTC.

The chain is built from TRBV7-3 and TRBJ2-1, with TRBD2 identical over 10 bases. CDR3 size: 17 residues. J gave up 0 bases and V 5 bases, and 7 bases lay outside the gene matches. The germline CDR1 and CDR2 sequences are SGHTA and FQGTGA. CDR3 protein: CASSPNPSGSSYNEQFF. DNA of the CDR3: TGTGCCAGCAGCCCAAACCCTAGCGGGAGCTCCTACAATGAGCAGTTCTTC.

The chain links TRBV28 to TRBJ2-5; 9 bases are shared with TRBD1. The V segment lost 5 bases and the J segment 4 bases; nucleotides outside the gene matches: 8. Germline values: CDR1 MDHEN, CDR2 SYDVKM. The CDR3 runs to 15 residues. The CDR3 bases are TGTGCCAGCAGTCCGAGAACAGGGGGCCCAGAGACCCAGTACTTC. The encoded protein is CASSPRTGGPETQYF. Looking up the rest from reference TRBV28 and TRBJ2-5 gives the full variable domain: DVKVTQSSRYLVKRTGEKVFLECVQDMDHENMFWYRQDPGLGLRLIYFSYDVKMKEKGDIPEGYSVSREKKERFSLILESASTNQTSMYLCASSPRTGGPETQYFGPGTRLLVL.

V gene TRBV16 combines with J gene TRBJ1-2; TRBD1 aligns across 9 bases. In germline, CDR1 is KGHSY, CDR2 FQNENV. The CDR3 sequence is 15 residues long. Trimming took 0 bases from V and 8 from J; bases not matched to a gene: 7. DNA for the CDR3: TGTGCCAGCAGCCAATCCCACGGGACAGGGAGCGGCTACACCTTC. Translating gives CASSQSHGTGSGYTF.

In DNA form, the CDR3 reads TGCGCCAGCAGTCAACAACCTAGTTCTCAAGAGACCCAGTACTTC. Residues: CASSQQPSSQETQYF. The chain has TRBV4-3 and TRBJ2-5; D ambiguous. The CDR3 loop spans 15 amino acids. In germline, CDR1 is LGHNA, CDR2 YSLEER. Trimming shortened V by 6 bases and J by 2 bases, and 16 bases separated the two germline ends.

The chain is built from TRBV21-1 and TRBJ1-2. TRBV21-1 is marked as a pseudogene. There are 14 residues in the CDR3. The CDR3 is CASSKRRKLRGYTF. CDR3 bases: TGTGCCAGCAGCAAAAGGAGAAAATTACGGGGCTACACCTTC.

This clone was counted only a few times. The chain uses TRBV5-6 and TRBJ2-7; no definite D call. This CDR3 has 13 amino acids. Germline V gene sequence: CDR1 SGHDT, CDR2 YYEEEE. The V end lost 4 bases, the J end lost 0 bases, and 8 bases lay between the germline ends. The CDR3 spells CASSGVTSYEQYF. CDR3 DNA sequence: TGTGCCAGCAGCGGAGTAACCTCCTACGAGCAGTACTTC.

This chain links TRBV5-1 with TRBJ2-2; TRBD2 agrees at 10 bases. Trimming removed 2 bases from V and 4 bases from J; junction bases left unmatched: 5. The CDR3 sequence is 16 residues long. Germline V gene lookup returns CDR1 SGHRS and CDR2 YFSETQ. CDR3: CASSFSPSGGTGELFF. CDR3 sequence (DNA): TGCGCCAGCAGCTTCTCCCCTAGCGGGGGCACCGGGGAGCTGTTTTTT.

This chain uses TRBV15 with TRBJ1-2, with TRBD1 identical over 9 bases. CDR3 length equals 16 residues. Germline CDR1 reads LNHNV; CDR2 reads YYDKDF (reference sequence). After removal of 2 bases from V and 1 base from J, the junction contained 5 bases not matched to a gene. The CDR3 protein is CATSRLGDRVNYGYTF. CDR3 sequence (DNA): TGTGCCACCAGCAGACTTGGGGACAGGGTTAACTATGGCTACACCTTC.

This clone came up a few times. V gene TRBV5-6 combines with J gene TRBJ2-5, with D tentatively TRBD1 (7 bases). The CDR3 runs 13 residues. CDR1 and CDR2 (germline): SGHDT, YYEEEE. Trimming shortened V by 7 bases and J by 5 bases, and 15 bases separated the two germline ends. The CDR3 DNA sequence: TGTGCCAGCGGACGGGACAGCGGGGAGACCCAGTACTTC. As protein: CASGRDSGETQYF.

The rearrangement joins TRBV9 to TRBJ2-3; 7 bases align to TRBD2. The CDR3 totals 16 residues. V gave up 6 bases and J gave up 0 bases; unmatched junction bases: 10. Germline V gene sequence: CDR1 SGDLS, CDR2 YYNGEE. The chain's CDR3 is CASTQGGTTSTDTQYF. The CDR3, as DNA: TGTGCCAGCACCCAGGGAGGGACTACAAGCACAGATACGCAGTATTTT.

The chain couples TRBV4-1 to TRBJ2-7; TRBD1 agrees at 7 bases. There are 15 residues in the CDR3. After removal of 5 bases from V and 4 bases from J, the junction contained 11 bases not matched to a gene. Looked up from germline, CDR1 is MGHRA and CDR2 is YSYEKL. CDR3 nucleotide sequence: TGCGCCAGCAGCTCCGAGACAGGGATCGGGTACGAGCAGTACTTC. This encodes CASSSETGIGYEQYF.

The chain links TRBV4-2 to TRBJ2-5; TRBD1 is a possible D gene (6 bases). The CDR3 extends over 16 amino acids. Trimming stripped 2 bases from V and 5 bases from J, with 18 bases between. CDR1 LGHNA and CDR2 YNFKEQ come from the germline V gene. CDR3 in DNA: TGTGCCAGCAGCCAAAGGTCAACACAGGGAAAGGAGACCCAGTACTTC. This sequence encodes CASSQRSTQGKETQYF.

V usage is TRBV7-2 and J usage is TRBJ2-6, with 10 nucleotides matching TRBD1. From germline, CDR1 is SGHTA and CDR2 FQGNSA. CDR3 length equals 17 residues. J gave up 4 bases and V 5 bases, and 8 bases lay outside the gene matches. CDR3 coding DNA: TGTGCCAGCAGCCGGGGACAGGGGTTAGGCGGGGCCAACGTCCTGACTTTC. This encodes CASSRGQGLGGANVLTF.

The chain couples TRBV4-2 to TRBJ2-1; 10 positions match TRBD2. The CDR3 has 17 amino acids. Germline trimming cut 1 base from V and 0 bases from J; bases unmatched to any gene: 3. Germline V gene lookup returns CDR1 LGHNA and CDR2 YNFKEQ. The CDR3 region has the DNA TGTGCCAGCAGCCAAGTGGAGCGGGAGGGCTCCTACAATGAGCAGTTCTTC. Translated, it gives CASSQVEREGSYNEQFF.

This rearrangement joins TRBV28 to TRBJ2-7; 8 bases are a match to TRBD1. Looked up from germline, CDR1 is MDHEN and CDR2 is SYDVKM. Losses at the gene ends were 4 bases for V and 5 bases for J; bases not matched to a gene: 16. The CDR3 spans 17 residues. CDR3 sequence: CASSSGTGGAVSHEQYF. The CDR3 DNA reads TGTGCCAGCAGTTCCGGGACAGGAGGGGCTGTGAGCCACGAGCAGTACTTC.

The chain combines TRBV7-2 with TRBJ2-7; TRBD2 is a possible D gene (5 bases). Germline V gene data show CDR1 as SGHTA and CDR2 as FQGNSA. The germline V and J ends were trimmed by 0 bases and 2 bases, with 5 bases remaining between them. The CDR3 contains 13 residues. In DNA form, the CDR3 reads TGTGCCAGCAGCTTAGCGGGAGCCTACGAGCAGTACTTC. It yields the protein CASSLAGAYEQYF.

J is TRBJ2-1 and V is TRBV24-1, with 12 positions matching TRBD2. Germline V gene lookup returns CDR1 KGHDR and CDR2 SFDVKD. This CDR3 contains 15 residues. The V and J ends lost 2 bases and 9 bases, in that order; junction bases with no gene match: 4. The CDR3 is CATSDSRTSGTEQFF. CDR3 coding DNA: TGTGCCACCAGTGATTCCCGGACTAGCGGGACTGAGCAGTTCTTC.

The chain joins TRBV6-5 to TRBJ2-7; TRBD2 matches at 8 bases. The V gene end was trimmed by 2 bases and the J gene end by 6 bases; junction bases not matched to a gene: 6. This CDR3 has 14 amino acids. Looked up from germline, CDR1 is MNHEY and CDR2 is SVGAGI. CDR3 in amino acids: CASSYVGLAREQYF. CDR3 nucleotide sequence: TGTGCCAGCAGTTACGTAGGACTAGCCCGCGAGCAGTACTTC.

The CDR3 nucleotides are TGTGCCAGCAGCTCCGACCGGTCGTACTACGGTCCCGAGCAGTACTTC. Residues: CASSSDRSYYGPEQYF. The chain carries TRBV5-8 and TRBJ2-7; the D is unclear. V was pared by 3 bases and J by 6 bases, with 22 bases between. CDR3 size: 16 residues. From germline, CDR1 is SGHTS and CDR2 YDEGEE.

The sample holds many counts of this clone. CDR3: CASSLNRGAGYTF. The CDR3 DNA sequence: TGTGCCAGCAGTCTGAACAGGGGCGCTGGCTACACCTTC. V is TRBV28 and J is TRBJ1-2; 7 bases line up with TRBD1. The germline V gene has CDR1 MDHEN and CDR2 SYDVKM. V shed 5 bases and J 7 bases; nucleotides not matched to a gene: 7. The CDR3 has 13 amino acids.

This clone was counted only a few times. The chain couples TRBV25-1 to TRBJ1-4; D remains unclear. Germline CDR1 reads MGHDK; CDR2 reads SYGVNS. Trimming left V 3 bases short and J 1 base short, with 6 bases between. The CDR3 extends over 14 amino acids. The CDR3 DNA is TGTGCCAGCAGTGATTCGGGAACTAATGAAAAACTGTTTTTT. Translation gives CASSDSGTNEKLFF.

The DNA of the CDR3 is TGTGCCAGCAGCGACACTAGTTTTAGCACAGATACGCAGTATTTT. Its translation: CASSDTSFSTDTQYF. The chain uses TRBV5-4 and TRBJ2-3; a weak D match, TRBD2 (5 bases). This CDR3 is 15 amino acids long. Germline V CDR1 and CDR2: SGHNT, YYREEE (reference sequence). V dropped 4 bases and J dropped 0 bases, with 12 bases sitting between them.

CDR3 protein: CASSPGGTPGADTQYF. CDR3 bases: TGTGCCAGCAGCCCCGGGGGGACCCCAGGGGCCGATACGCAGTATTTT. The chain is built from TRBV7-2 and TRBJ2-3, with D possibly matching TRBD2 (7 bases). Per the germline V gene, CDR1 is SGHTA and CDR2 is FQGNSA. The ends were cut back, 5 bases at V and 6 bases at J, with 21 bases in the middle. The CDR3 is 16 residues long.